This T cell receptor (beta chain) is from a study of blood T cell repertoires in COVID-19. V lost 5 bases and J lost 7; bases outside the gene matches: 6. This CDR3 region has 13 residues. Germline CDR1 SQVTM, CDR2 ANQGSEA. The study assigned cohorts using participant-reported clinical history. Sequencing was performed with immunoSEQ multiplex PCR; in TCRdb, only in-frame clones are kept and a portion is missing. Of 490,000 or so clones in the sample, 88% were seen once. This receptor was taken from a woman aged 35 to 49 who had recovered from COVID-19. V and J are TRBV29-1 and TRBJ2-1; 9 nucleotides agree with TRBD2. Sequencing was performed on PBMCs or T cells enriched from blood (not recorded which). CDR3 residues: CSVSSGKRNEQFF. The CDR3, as DNA: TGCAGCGTTTCTAGCGGGAAGAGGAATGAGCAGTTCTTC.